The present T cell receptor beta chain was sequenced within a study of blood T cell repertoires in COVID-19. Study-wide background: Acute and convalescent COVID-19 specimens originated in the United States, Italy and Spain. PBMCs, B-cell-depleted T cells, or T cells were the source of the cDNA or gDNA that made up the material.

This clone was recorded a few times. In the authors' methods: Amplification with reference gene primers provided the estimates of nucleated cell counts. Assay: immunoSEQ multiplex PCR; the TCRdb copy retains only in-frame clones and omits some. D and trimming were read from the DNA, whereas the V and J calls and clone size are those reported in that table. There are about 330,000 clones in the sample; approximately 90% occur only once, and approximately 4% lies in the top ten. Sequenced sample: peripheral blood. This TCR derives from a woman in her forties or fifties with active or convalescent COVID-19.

The CDR3, as DNA: TGTGCCAGCAGCTTGGAGTTTCTTAAGGGGAGGGGGTATGGCTACACCTTC. Translating it yields CASSLEFLKGRGYGYTF. The chain combines TRBV5-6 with TRBJ1-2; D is perhaps TRBD1 (6 bases). V was trimmed by 0 bases and J by 5 bases, leaving 20 bases between them. The length of the CDR3 is 17 residues. CDR1 and CDR2 (germline): SGHDT, YYEEEE.